This T cell receptor beta chain was profiled in a study of T cells in Graves' hyperthyroidism and ophthalmopathy. The CDR3 is made up of 18 amino acids. The germline CDR1 and CDR2 sequences are MNHEY and SMNVEV (reference sequence). V gave up 0 bases and J gave up 0 bases; unmatched junction bases: 4. Exclusion followed for patients with uncontrolled infection, other autoimmune disease, pregnancy or lactation. The diagnostic basis comprised clinical symptoms, serum thyroxine and TRAb, thyroid ultrasound and orbital computed tomography. Regions amplified from RNA transcripts were the TCR beta CDR3 regions. The HTBI primer set served for first-round RT-PCR of the TCR CDR3. TCRdb ran MiXCR on the multiplex PCR reads and lists one entry per CDR3 protein. This table has 360,000 or so distinct CDR3 sequences, 15% to 20% appearing once. There are many counts of this clonotype. Antigen: not known. Study-wide points: Most thyroid-expanded clonotypes above 0.001 were also found in blood.

This chain joins TRBV27 and TRBJ1-5, with 11 positions matching TRBD1. The receptor was isolated from a woman between 40 and 55 years old with Graves' ophthalmopathy. The specimen was blood. This CDR3 reads CASSLSGTGGNSNQPQHF. The CDR3 DNA sequence: TGTGCCAGCAGTTTATCCGGGACAGGGGGAAATAGCAATCAGCCCCAGCATTTT.